This T cell receptor (beta chain) was retrieved from a study of cytomegalovirus exposure and HLA in healthy donors. With V trimmed by 3 bases and J by 15 bases, 8 bases remained unmatched. The CDR3 loop spans 12 amino acids. The V gene's germline CDR1 is GTSNPN and CDR2 SVGIG (reference sequence). This clone was detected a few times. Primers included in the PCR were 60 Vbeta and 13 Jbeta primers. Sequenced by immunoSEQ multiplex PCR; TCRdb stores in-frame clones only, minus some. The sample has around 86,000 clones, approximately 7.7% seen once. It was healthy bone marrow donors who served as donors. This TCR derives from a middle-aged man in good health and CMV-seronegative. This chain connects TRBV30 to TRBJ2-1; 10 positions agree with TRBD1. The sequencing input was PBMCs. CDR3 coding DNA: TGTGCCTGGAGCCTGGGACAGGGGAAACGGTTCTTC. Its translation is CAWSLGQGKRFF.